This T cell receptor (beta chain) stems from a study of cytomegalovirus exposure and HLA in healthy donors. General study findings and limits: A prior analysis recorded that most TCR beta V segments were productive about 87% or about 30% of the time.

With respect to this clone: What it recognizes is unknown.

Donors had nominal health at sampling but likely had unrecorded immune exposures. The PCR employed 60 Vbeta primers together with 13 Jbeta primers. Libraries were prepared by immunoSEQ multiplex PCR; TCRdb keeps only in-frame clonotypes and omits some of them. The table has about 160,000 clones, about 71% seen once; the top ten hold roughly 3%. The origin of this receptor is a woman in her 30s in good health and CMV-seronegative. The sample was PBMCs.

The CDR3 reads CASSDRDDQPQHF. The DNA for the CDR3 is TGTGCCAGTAGCGACAGGGATGATCAGCCCCAGCATTTT. The chain uses TRBV19 and TRBJ1-5; 7 nucleotides align to TRBD1. Germline-derived CDR1 and CDR2 are LNHDA and SQIVND (reference sequence). The ends lost 6 bases at V and 5 bases at J; junction bases unmatched: 4. This CDR3 region has 13 residues. The full variable domain, rest sourced from reference TRBV19 and TRBJ1-5, is DGGITQSPKYLFRKEGQNVTLSCEQNLNHDAMYWYRQDPGQGLRLIYYSQIVNDFQKGDIAEGYSVSREKKESFPLTVTSAQKNPTAFYLCASSDRDDQPQHFGDGTRLSIL.